This TCR beta chain was identified in a study of high-grade serous ovarian cancer treatment subgroups. Whole-study findings and limits: Bulk tumor TCR sequencing gave no spatial information. Same-patient tumor repertoires overlapped at roughly 0.11 to 0.79; different patients barely overlapped. CDR1 and CDR2 were left unanalyzed; analyses focused on CDR3.

The table came from immunoSEQ multiplex PCR; TCRdb's copy has only in-frame clones and leaves some out. The data contain under 30,000 clones, about 80% of them singletons. Notes on this clone: The antigen remains unidentified.

Germline CDR1 MNHNS, CDR2 SASEGT. The CDR3 contains 11 residues. V was trimmed by 10 bases and J by 6 bases, leaving 10 bases between them. Tumor samples were obtained before definitive surgery or chemotherapy. The rearrangement joins TRBV6-1 to TRBJ2-1; weak D call: TRBD1 (5 bases). Sequenced material: tumor tissue. The clonotype was recovered from a human donor with high-grade serous ovarian cancer. The CDR3 reads CATKTVNEQFF. Written as DNA, the CDR3 is TGTGCCACCAAGACAGTCAATGAGCAGTTCTTC.